The 29 T cell receptor beta chains below come from one sample, sequenced in a study of monozygotic twins with inflammatory bowel disease. TCRdb derives one entry per CDR3 protein from the 5' RACE reads, leaving out DNA. The sample spans around 220,000 distinct CDR3 sequences; the ten largest clones claim approximately 7.7%. Sequencing was done on a sample of blood. These receptors originate from a human donor with ulcerative colitis or Crohn's disease, or a healthy co-twin of an affected twin (not recorded which).

The chain combines TRBV6-5 with TRBJ1-4; TCRdb gives TRBD1 as the D gene, but with no DNA this cannot be confirmed. The germline V gene encodes CDR1 MNHEY and CDR2 SVGAGI. The CDR3 contains 16 residues. This CDR3 reads CASSSGTAATNEKLFF.

The rearrangement uses TRBV13 and TRBJ1-1; the TCRdb call, TRBD1, lacks DNA for checking. The germline V gene encodes CDR1 PRHDT and CDR2 FYEKMQ (reference sequence). The CDR3 totals 13 residues. The CDR3 loop reads CASSKGGNTEAFF.

The rearrangement uses TRBV7-8 and TRBJ2-1; the D call of TRBD1 rests on TCRdb alone, since no DNA is present to check it. The germline V gene encodes CDR1 SGHVS and CDR2 FQNEAQ. This CDR3 is built from 15 residues. CDR3 sequence reads: CASSLLAGGGSEQFF.

The V gene is TRBV12-3 or TRBV12-4, the J gene TRBJ2-7; TCRdb gives TRBD2 as the D gene, but with no DNA this cannot be confirmed. CDR3 length equals 16 residues. The CDR3 here is CASSLAQGLLGYEQYF.

This rearrangement joins TRBV29-1 to TRBJ2-2; TCRdb's assignment of TRBD1 cannot be checked, as there is no DNA. Germline V gene lookup returns CDR1 SQVTM and CDR2 ANQGSEA. This CDR3 is 14 amino acids long. The CDR3 sequence: CSVESRPATGELFF.

The chain uses TRBV4-2 and TRBJ2-5; TCRdb gives TRBD2 as the D gene, but with no DNA this cannot be confirmed. Germline values: CDR1 LGHNA, CDR2 YNFKEQ. This CDR3 spans 14 amino acids. This chain's CDR3 is CASSRSGAVGTQYF.

The V call is TRBV3-1, the J call TRBJ2-3. Germline V gene sequence: CDR1 LGHDT, CDR2 YNNKEL (reference sequence). The CDR3 spans 13 residues. The CDR3 reads CASSQDRASGQYF.

The V call is TRBV20-1, the J call TRBJ2-7. CDR1 is DFQATT, CDR2 SNEGSKA, per germline (reference sequence). CDR3 length: 12 amino acids. This chain's CDR3 is CSPVSETYEQYF.

The rearrangement joins TRBV20-1 to TRBJ2-2; without DNA, the TCRdb call of TRBD1 cannot be checked. Germline assignment: CDR1 DFQATT and CDR2 SNEGSKA (reference sequence). The CDR3 is 13 residues long. The CDR3 protein is CSASPPGPGELFF.

The chain links TRBV18 to TRBJ2-2; TCRdb selects TRBD1, and the lack of DNA leaves this call unchecked. In germline, CDR1 is KGHSH, CDR2 LQKENI. The CDR3 runs 16 residues. The CDR3: CASSPRTGANTGELFF. The full variable domain, with the rest looked up from reference TRBV18 and TRBJ2-2, is NAGVMQNPRHLVRRRGQEARLRCSPMKGHSHVYWYRQLPEEGLKFMVYLQKENIIDESGMPKERFSAEFPKEGPSILRIQQVVRGDSAAYFCASSPRTGANTGELFFGEGSRLTVL.

The V gene is TRBV7-2, the J gene TRBJ1-1. This CDR3 contains 15 residues. CDR1 is SGHTA, CDR2 FQGNSA, per germline. The CDR3 sequence is CASSLAGPMNTEAFF.

This chain joins TRBV6-1 and TRBJ1-4; with no DNA, the TCRdb D assignment of TRBD1 cannot be verified. Germline V gives CDR1 MNHNS, CDR2 SASEGT. CDR3 size: 13 residues. CDR3 residues: CASRGAADEKLFF.

V usage is TRBV6-2 or TRBV6-3 and J usage is TRBJ2-3. Germline V gene lookup returns CDR1 MNHEY and CDR2 SVGEGT. The CDR3 extends over 12 amino acids. The chain's CDR3 is CASTSRTDTQYF.

The rearrangement links TRBV28 to TRBJ1-2; the D call from TCRdb, TRBD1, cannot be confirmed without DNA. Germline V lookup: CDR1 MDHEN, CDR2 SYDVKM. The CDR3 length is 16 residues. CDR3 sequence reads: CASSPPMVQGVDGYTF.

The chain combines TRBV12-3 or TRBV12-4 with TRBJ2-3; the D call of TRBD2 rests on TCRdb alone, since no DNA is present to check it. The CDR3 covers 15 residues. CDR3 in amino acids: CASSRRGGFTDTQYF.

The rearrangement joins TRBV5-1 to TRBJ1-1; the TRBD1 assignment by TCRdb is unverifiable without DNA. The CDR3 spans 14 residues. The germline gives CDR1 SGHRS, CDR2 YFSETQ. CDR3: CASSAGTGTDEAFF.

V is TRBV27 and J is TRBJ2-7; the D call of TRBD2 rests on TCRdb alone, since no DNA is present to check it. Germline V gene data show CDR1 as MNHEY and CDR2 as SMNVEV (reference sequence). The CDR3 is 16 amino acids. The CDR3 loop reads CASSFRSGTSSYEQYF.

The chain links TRBV14 to TRBJ2-1. The CDR3 consists of 13 residues. Germline CDR1 and CDR2: SGHDN and FVKESK. CDR3 residues: CASSQEFVGEQFF.

The chain is built from TRBV15 and TRBJ1-1. There are 16 residues in the CDR3. Germline V gene data show CDR1 as LNHNV and CDR2 as YYDKDF (reference sequence). The CDR3 loop reads CATSRDRTLRRTEAFF.

The rearrangement links TRBV20-1 to TRBJ2-1; absent DNA, TCRdb's TRBD2 call cannot be checked. Germline loops: CDR1 DFQATT, CDR2 SNEGSKA (reference sequence). This CDR3 region has 16 residues. The CDR3: CSARGGGTPIYNEQFF.

This CDR3 reads CASSHRESTGELFF. The chain employs TRBV19 and TRBJ2-2; TCRdb proposes TRBD1, but this gene call is untestable without DNA. The CDR3 spans 14 residues. Looked up from germline, CDR1 is LNHDA and CDR2 is SQIVND (reference sequence).

V is TRBV3-1 and J is TRBJ1-1. The CDR3 extends over 12 amino acids. The germline gives CDR1 LGHDT, CDR2 YNNKEL (reference sequence). This CDR3 is CASSPRGRGAFF.

The V gene is TRBV27, the J gene TRBJ2-7. CDR1 is MNHEY and CDR2 is SMNVEV in the germline V gene (reference sequence). The CDR3 extends over 18 amino acids. The CDR3 sequence: CASSRYRKDGRYQYEQYF.

This chain links TRBV29-1 with TRBJ2-7; TCRdb proposes TRBD1, but this gene call is untestable without DNA. The germline V gene has CDR1 SQVTM and CDR2 ANQGSEA. The CDR3 runs 12 residues. The CDR3 sequence: CSVLTGADEQYF.

The V call is TRBV20-1, the J call TRBJ1-4; as DNA is missing, the TRBD1 call by TCRdb cannot be tested. The CDR3 loop spans 12 amino acids. Germline loops: CDR1 DFQATT, CDR2 SNEGSKA (reference sequence). The CDR3 loop reads CSAEKGKEKLFF.

V gene TRBV6-2 or TRBV6-3 combines with J gene TRBJ1-2; TCRdb's D call, TRBD1, is unchecked because there is no DNA. Germline V gene data show CDR1 as MNHEY and CDR2 as SVGEGT. This CDR3 contains 16 residues. CDR3 in amino acids: CASSFPGQGGGYGYTF.

The CDR3 here is CATSRELAGAYNEQFF. This rearrangement joins TRBV15 to TRBJ2-1; TCRdb designates TRBD1, a call that cannot be tested without DNA. Germline V lookup: CDR1 LNHNV, CDR2 YYDKDF (reference sequence). CDR3 size: 16 residues.

The chain carries TRBV7-2 and TRBJ2-7. Germline-derived CDR1 and CDR2 are SGHTA and FQGNSA. The CDR3 loop spans 13 amino acids. The CDR3 loop reads CASSPDWDYEQYF.

V and J are TRBV4-3 and TRBJ2-1; TCRdb selects TRBD2, and the lack of DNA leaves this call unchecked. The CDR3 covers 15 residues. Germline lookup yields CDR1 LGHNA and CDR2 YSLEER. CDR3 sequence: CASSQSTSGYNEQFF.